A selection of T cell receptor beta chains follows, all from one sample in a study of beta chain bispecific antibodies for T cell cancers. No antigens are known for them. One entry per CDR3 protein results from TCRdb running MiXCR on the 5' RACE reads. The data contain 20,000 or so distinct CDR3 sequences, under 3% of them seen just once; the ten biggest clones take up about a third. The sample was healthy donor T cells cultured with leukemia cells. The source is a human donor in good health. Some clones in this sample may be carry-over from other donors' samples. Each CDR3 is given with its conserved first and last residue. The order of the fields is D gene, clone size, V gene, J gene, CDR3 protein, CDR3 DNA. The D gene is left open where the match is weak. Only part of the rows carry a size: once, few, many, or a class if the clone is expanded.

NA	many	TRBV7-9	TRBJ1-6	CASPPPDGGYNSPLHF	TGTGCCAGCCCTCCACCGGACGGTGGATATAATTCACCCCTCCACTTT
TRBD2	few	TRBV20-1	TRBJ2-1	CSASSRWSGGLNNEQFF	TGCAGTGCTAGCTCCCGTTGGAGCGGGGGCCTAAACAATGAGCAGTTCTTC
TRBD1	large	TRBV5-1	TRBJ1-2	CASSWGYGQGDGYTF	TGCGCCAGCAGCTGGGGCTATGGACAGGGCGATGGCTACACCTTC
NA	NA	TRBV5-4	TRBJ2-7	CASSPGSTPAEQYF	TGTGCCAGCAGCCCGGGATCAACACCCGCCGAGCAGTACTTC
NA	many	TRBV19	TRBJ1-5	CAGGWGTRQPQHF	TGTGCCGGAGGGTGGGGGACACGGCAGCCCCAGCATTTT
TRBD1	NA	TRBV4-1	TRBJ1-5	CASSQVEGTGNNQPQHF	TGCGCCAGCAGCCAAGTGGAAGGGACAGGGAACAATCAGCCCCAGCATTTT
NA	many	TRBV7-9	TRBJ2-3	CASSPWADADTQYF	TGTGCCAGCAGCCCTTGGGCGGATGCAGATACGCAGTATTTT
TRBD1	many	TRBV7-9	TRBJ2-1	CASSRTGDNEQFF	TGTGCCAGCAGCCGGACAGGGGACAATGAGCAGTTCTTC
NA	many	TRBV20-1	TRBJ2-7	CSARDMGSDYEQYF	TGCAGTGCTAGAGATATGGGGTCGGACTACGAGCAGTACTTC
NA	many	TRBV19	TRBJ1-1	CASSIRDINTEAFF	TGTGCCAGTAGTATCCGGGACATAAACACTGAAGCTTTCTTT
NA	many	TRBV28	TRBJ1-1	CASSYGSRNTEAFF	TGTGCCAGCAGTTATGGAAGCAGAAACACTGAAGCTTTCTTT
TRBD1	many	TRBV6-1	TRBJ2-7	CASTQGVYYEQYF	TGTGCCAGCACCCAGGGGGTCTACTACGAGCAGTACTTC
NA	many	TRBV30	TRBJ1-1	CAWSVTGRTEAFF	TGTGCCTGGAGTGTAACAGGGAGAACTGAAGCTTTCTTT
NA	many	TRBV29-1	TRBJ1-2	CSVAPPNYGYTF	TGCAGCGTTGCCCCTCCTAACTATGGCTACACCTTC
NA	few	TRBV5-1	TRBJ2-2	CASSFMEGATGELFF	TGCGCCAGCAGCTTCATGGAGGGGGCAACCGGGGAGCTGTTTTTT
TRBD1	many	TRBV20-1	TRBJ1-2	CSARDRGVNGYTF	TGCAGTGCTCGGGACAGGGGGGTCAATGGCTACACCTTC
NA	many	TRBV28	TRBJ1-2	CASSLVLTGGGYTF	TGTGCCAGCAGTTTGGTTCTTACGGGCGGGGGCTACACCTTC
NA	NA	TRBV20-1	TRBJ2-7	CSASLPGESYEQYF	TGCAGTGCTAGTCTACCAGGGGAATCCTACGAGCAGTACTTC
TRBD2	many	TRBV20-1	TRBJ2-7	CSARTSGYYEQYF	TGCAGTGCAAGGACTAGCGGGTACTACGAGCAGTACTTC
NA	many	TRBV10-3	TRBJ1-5	CASETGDSNQPQHF	TGTGCCAGCGAGACAGGAGATAGCAATCAGCCCCAGCATTTT
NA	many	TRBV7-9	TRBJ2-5	CASSSVLQETQYF	TGTGCCAGCAGCTCCGTCTTACAAGAGACCCAGTACTTC
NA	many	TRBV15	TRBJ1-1	CATSRDPPSPGNTEAFF	TGTGCCACCAGCAGAGATCCCCCTTCGCCTGGGAACACTGAAGCTTTCTTT
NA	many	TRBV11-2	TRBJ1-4	CASSLGGEKLFF	TGTGCCAGCAGCTTAGGGGGGGAAAAACTGTTTTTT
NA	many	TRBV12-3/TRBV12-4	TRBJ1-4	CASSHPDHEKLFF	TGTGCCAGCAGCCATCCGGACCATGAAAAACTGTTTTTT
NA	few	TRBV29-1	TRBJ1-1	CSVETGTYNEAFF	TGCAGCGTTGAGACGGGGACATACAATGAAGCTTTCTTT
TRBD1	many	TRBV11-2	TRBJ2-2	CASSSAGTDNTGELFF	TGTGCCAGCAGCTCAGCCGGGACAGATAACACCGGGGAGCTGTTTTTT
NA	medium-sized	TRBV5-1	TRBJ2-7	CASSPTEAYEQYF	TGCGCCAGCAGCCCTACAGAGGCCTACGAGCAGTACTTC
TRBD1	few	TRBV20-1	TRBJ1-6	CSPQGADNSPLHF	TGCAGTCCGCAGGGGGCCGATAATTCACCCCTCCACTTT
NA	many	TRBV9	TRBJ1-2	CASSVPSFSYTF	TGTGCCAGCAGCGTACCAAGTTTTAGCTACACCTTC
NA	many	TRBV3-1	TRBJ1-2	CASSQDFFGGYTF	TGTGCCAGCAGCCAAGATTTCTTCGGGGGCTACACCTTC
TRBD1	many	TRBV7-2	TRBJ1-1	CASSTNRGPMMNTEAFF	TGTGCCAGCAGCACAAATAGGGGGCCGATGATGAACACTGAAGCTTTCTTT
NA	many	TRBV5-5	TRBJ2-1	CASSLAWRREQFF	TGTGCCAGCAGCTTGGCCTGGCGACGTGAGCAGTTCTTC
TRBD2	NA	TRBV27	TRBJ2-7	CASSSGGFKQYF	TGTGCCAGCAGTAGCGGGGGATTCAAGCAGTACTTC
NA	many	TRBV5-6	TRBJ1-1	CASSLANTEAFF	TGTGCCAGCAGCTTAGCGAACACTGAAGCTTTCTTT
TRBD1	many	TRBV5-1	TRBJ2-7	CASSSDRDSSYEQYF	TGCGCCAGCAGCTCTGACCGGGACAGTTCTTACGAGCAGTACTTC
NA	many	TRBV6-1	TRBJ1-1	CASSDQGLSTEAFF	TGTGCCAGCAGTGATCAGGGGTTGAGCACTGAAGCTTTCTTT
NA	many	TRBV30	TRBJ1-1	CAWRQEPVVDTEAFF	TGTGCCTGGAGACAGGAACCTGTCGTGGACACTGAAGCTTTCTTT
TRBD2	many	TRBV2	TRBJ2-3	CASSEGAGVADTQYF	TGTGCCAGCAGTGAAGGAGCGGGGGTGGCAGATACGCAGTATTTT
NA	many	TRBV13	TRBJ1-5	CASSLGRVYSNQPQHF	TGTGCCAGCAGCTTAGGCCGCGTTTATAGCAATCAGCCCCAGCATTTT
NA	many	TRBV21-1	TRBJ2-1	CASSKEKELNEQFF	TGTGCCAGCAGCAAAGAAAAGGAGCTTAATGAGCAGTTCTTC
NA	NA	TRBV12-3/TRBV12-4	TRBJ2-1	CASSFGYREKYEQFF	TGTGCCAGCAGTTTTGGCTACCGGGAGAAGTATGAGCAGTTCTTC
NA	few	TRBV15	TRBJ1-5	CATSIGRNSNQPQHF	TGTGCCACCAGCATCGGGAGGAATAGCAATCAGCCCCAGCATTTT
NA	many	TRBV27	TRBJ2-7	CASSVSRGPTYEQYF	TGTGCCAGCAGTGTCTCCAGGGGTCCCACCTACGAGCAGTACTTC
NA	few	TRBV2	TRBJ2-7	CASTLEPGSYEQYF	TGTGCCAGCACACTAGAGCCGGGCTCCTACGAGCAGTACTTC
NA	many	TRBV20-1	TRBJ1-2	CSPKGTGANYGYTF	TGCAGTCCAAAAGGCACGGGGGCTAACTATGGCTACACCTTC
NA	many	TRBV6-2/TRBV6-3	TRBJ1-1	CASSYDGGTEAFF	TGTGCCAGCAGTTACGACGGGGGCACTGAAGCTTTCTTT
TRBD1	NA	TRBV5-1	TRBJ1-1	CASFPGQGFMNTEAFF	TGCGCCAGTTTTCCGGGACAGGGCTTCATGAACACTGAAGCTTTCTTT
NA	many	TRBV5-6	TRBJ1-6	CASSYGDSPLHF	TGTGCCAGCAGCTATGGAGATTCACCCCTCCACTTT
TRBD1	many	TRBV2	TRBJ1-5	CASSEAWTGLSSQPQHF	TGTGCCAGCAGTGAAGCTTGGACAGGGCTATCGAGTCAGCCCCAGCATTTT
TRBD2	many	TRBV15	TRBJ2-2	CATSSFAGVGNTGELFF	TGTGCCACCAGCAGTTTTGCGGGGGTTGGGAACACCGGGGAGCTGTTTTTT
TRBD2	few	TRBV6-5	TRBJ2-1	CASSPGGTMGNEQFF	TGTGCCAGCTCCCCGGGGGGGACAATGGGAAATGAGCAGTTCTTC